These 14 T cell receptor beta chains share one sample of origin, sequenced in a study of OX40 agonist ivuxolimab in advanced cancers. Here immunoSEQ multiplex PCR was the method, and the copy in TCRdb shows in-frame clones only, minus some. This table has some 70,000 clones, 70% to 90% appearing once. The specimen was CD4+ or CD8+ T cells sorted from blood, collected in a trial of the OX40 agonist ivuxolimab. The source of these receptors is an adult with an advanced solid tumor such as melanoma, head and neck, liver or kidney cancer.

The chain has TRBV9 and TRBJ2-5, with 15 positions matching TRBD2. CDR1 is SGDLS and CDR2 is YYNGEE in the germline V gene. The CDR3 length is 16 residues. V shed 2 bases and J 5 bases; nucleotides not matched to a gene: 4. The CDR3 here is CASSVSGTSGRETQYF. CDR3 nucleotide sequence: TGTGCCAGCAGCGTTTCCGGGACTAGCGGGAGGGAGACCCAGTACTTC.

The chain recombines TRBV11-3 with TRBJ1-3; D is unresolved. This CDR3 has 13 amino acids. Trimming left V 3 bases short and J 9 bases short, with 12 bases between. Germline CDR1 is SGHNT and CDR2 is YENEEA. The CDR3 coding sequence is TGTGCCAGCAGCTTGAATTCCCATGGCACCATATATTTT. Its translation: CASSLNSHGTIYF.

As DNA, the CDR3 is TGTGCCAGCAGCGTAGCGGGGGAAGACATTCAGTACTTC. It yields the protein CASSVAGEDIQYF. The rearrangement uses TRBV9 and TRBJ2-4; D may be TRBD2 (6 bases). Trimming removed 0 bases from V and 8 bases from J, with 9 bases in between. This CDR3 is built from 13 residues. CDR1 SGDLS and CDR2 YYNGEE come from the germline V gene. The whole variable domain, remainder taken from reference TRBV9 and TRBJ2-4, is DSGVTQTPKHLITATGQRVTLRCSPRSGDLSVYWYQQSLDQGLQFLIQYYNGEERAKGNILERFSAQQFPDLHSELNLSSLELGDSALYFCASSVAGEDIQYFGAGTRLSVL.

The genes are TRBV10-1 and TRBJ1-6; 12 bases fit TRBD1. The V and J ends lost 7 bases and 6 bases, in that order; junction bases with no gene match: 7. This CDR3 spans 16 amino acids. Germline lookup yields CDR1 WNHNN and CDR2 SYGVQD (reference sequence). CDR3 bases: TGCGCCAGCAACTCGGGGGACAGGGGGCTTAATTCACCCCTCCACTTT. The encoded protein is CASNSGDRGLNSPLHF.

The chain couples TRBV28 to TRBJ2-5, with D perhaps given as TRBD1 or TRBD2 (5 bases each). Trimming cost V 4 bases and J 5 bases, with 8 bases left between them. Germline V CDR1 and CDR2: MDHEN, SYDVKM. This CDR3 comprises 12 residues. CDR3 residues: CASSSGGETQYF. The CDR3 DNA sequence: TGTGCCAGCAGTTCTGGGGGTGAGACCCAGTACTTC.

The sample holds a few counts of this clone. V usage is TRBV6-5 and J usage is TRBJ1-4, with 8 nucleotides matching TRBD1. Looked up from germline, CDR1 is MNHEY and CDR2 is SVGAGI. This CDR3 is 13 amino acids long. V shed 1 base, J shed 8 bases, and the junction held 0 bases outside the gene matches. CDR3 sequence: CASSYWTGEKLFF. The CDR3 DNA reads as TGTGCCAGCAGTTACTGGACAGGGGAAAAACTGTTTTTT.

The V and J genes are TRBV6-5 and TRBJ2-7; maybe TRBD1 (6 bases). The germline V and J ends were trimmed by 6 bases and 6 bases, with 12 bases remaining between them. CDR1 is MNHEY, CDR2 SVGAGI, per germline. The CDR3 covers 12 residues. The CDR3 coding sequence is TGTGCCAGCAGGCCCCCAGGGGTCGAGCAGTACTTC. It codes for CASRPPGVEQYF.

The rearrangement joins TRBV7-3 to TRBJ2-7, with D possibly being TRBD1 or TRBD2 (7 bases each). Germline V gene sequence: CDR1 SGHTA, CDR2 FQGTGA. The V gene lost 2 bases and the J gene lost 0 bases, with 11 bases spanning the gap. This CDR3 contains 15 residues. The chain's CDR3 is CASSLRGDSSYEQYF. CDR3 bases: TGTGCCAGCAGCTTACGGGGGGACAGCTCCTACGAGCAGTACTTC. Filled out from reference TRBV7-3 and TRBJ2-7, the complete variable domain reads GAGVSQTPSNKVTEKGKYVELRCDPISGHTALYWYRQSLGQGPEFLIYFQGTGAADDSGLPNDRFFAVRPEGSVSTLKIQRTERGDSAVYLCASSLRGDSSYEQYFGPGTRLTVT.

The chain joins TRBV11-2 to TRBJ1-4; the match to TRBD1 covers 7 bases. CDR3 length: 14 residues. The V gene's germline CDR1 is SGHAT and CDR2 FQNNGV. Trimming removed 3 bases from V and 8 bases from J; junction bases left unmatched: 6. The CDR3 region is CASSFGTAKEKLFF. The CDR3 DNA sequence: TGTGCCAGCAGCTTCGGGACAGCCAAAGAAAAACTGTTTTTT.

The DNA of the CDR3 is TGTGCCAGCAGCCATTCTGAAAAACTGTTTTTT. This sequence encodes CASSHSEKLFF. This chain joins TRBV14 and TRBJ1-4; D is unclear. V lost 3 bases and J lost 7, with 3 bases in between. CDR3 length: 11 amino acids. In germline, CDR1 is SGHDN, CDR2 FVKESK.

On this clone itself: Germline and junction disagree at one end, which may indicate a read error. The V call is TRBV7-7, the J call TRBJ2-7; D perhaps matches TRBD2 (5 bases). CDR1 is SSHAT and CDR2 is FNYEAQ in the germline V gene (reference sequence). The CDR3 is 15 residues long. The CDR3, as DNA: TGTGCTAGCAGCTTAGCACTAACTAGCTCCTACGAGCAGTACTTC. It yields the protein CASSLALTSSYEQYF.

This chain uses TRBV2 with TRBJ2-1; possible D gene TRBD2, 6 bases. CDR3 length: 12 residues. V was shortened by 7 bases and J by 10 bases, with 14 bases between the two germline ends. Looked up from germline, CDR1 is SNHLY and CDR2 is FYNNEI. The DNA of the CDR3 is TGTGCCAGCACCCCGGGAGTAGGGGAGCAGTTCTTC. It encodes CASTPGVGEQFF.

The gene calls are TRBV5-4 and TRBJ2-2, with D tentatively TRBD1 (6 bases). The CDR3 consists of 13 residues. CDR1 is SGHNT, CDR2 YYREEE, per germline (reference sequence). Trimming removed 4 bases from V and 6 bases from J, with 10 bases in between. In nucleotides, the CDR3 is TGTGCCAGCAGCACACAGGGTCCCGGGGAGCTGTTTTTT. Encoded protein: CASSTQGPGELFF.

This clone has more than one count but fewer than ten. The chain has TRBV5-1 and TRBJ2-7; the match to TRBD1 covers 8 bases. The germline V gene encodes CDR1 SGHRS and CDR2 YFSETQ. The CDR3 has 16 amino acids. The trim removed 2 bases at V and 7 bases at J, leaving 14 bases unmatched. The CDR3 loop is CASSLFSGQGVREQYF. The CDR3 region has the DNA TGCGCCAGCAGCTTATTTTCCGGACAGGGAGTTCGGGAGCAGTACTTC.